This TCR beta chain was retrieved from a study of metastatic and nonmetastatic thyroid tumors. Overall study: Samples came from malignant and benign thyroid patients, and repertoires were compared across blood and tumor or nodule tissue.

How the authors handled the data: Differences in CDR3 between clinicopathological groups were drawn on to build a classifier intended to discriminate distant-metastatic papillary thyroid cancer patients. TCRdb re-called clones from the PCR reads using MiXCR. V and J calls and clone size were set by TCRdb, not the authors. In the table there are roughly 35,000 clones, roughly 36% of which are singletons. General observations from the study: Significantly higher TCR beta diversity was reportedly seen in malignant thyroid tumors than benign nodules, in blood and tumor.

Until they underwent thyroid surgery, no patient had received any treatment. Turning to this clone: Its target is not known.

The CDR3 is made up of 15 amino acids. CDR1 is MNHEY, CDR2 SVGAGI, per germline. Trimming left V 7 bases short and J 7 bases short, with 23 bases between. This chain connects TRBV6-5 to TRBJ2-7, with D possibly being TRBD1 (5 bases). The specimen was tumor tissue. The sequence was collected from a female donor with papillary thyroid cancer or a benign thyroid nodule (not recorded which). Some clones in this sample may be carry-over from other donors' samples. The CDR3 coding sequence is TGTGCCAGCATATACCCGATACAGGTTGCTCGGGAGCAGTACTTC. Translation: CASIYPIQVAREQYF.